This is a list of T cell receptor beta chains from one sample in a study of regulatory T cells in long-lasting Graves disease. Using its own MiXCR run on the multiplex PCR reads, TCRdb lists one record per CDR3 protein. The sample lists 600,000 to 650,000 distinct CDR3 sequences; roughly 15% were seen once. This sample also belongs to another study, concerning T cells in Graves' hyperthyroidism and ophthalmopathy.

The source material was peripheral blood mononuclear cells (PBMCs), sampled at new diagnosis, from a patient treated with antithyroid drugs. These receptors all come from a woman aged 25 to 39 with Graves disease. Both conserved end residues are part of each CDR3. The D gene is left open where the match is weak. Clone size is not always given. Where it is, it says once, few, many or a class for expanded clones.

TGTGCCAGCAGTGACTGGCGCGGGGGGCGAGTCACTGAAGCTTTCTTT	CASSDWRGGRVTEAFF	many	TRBV6-1	.	TRBJ1-1
TGTGCCAGCAGTGTAACCCTTACAGGGGTTAACACTGAAGCTTTCTTT	CASSVTLTGVNTEAFF	many	TRBV28	TRBD1	TRBJ1-1
TGTGCCAGCAGCTTAAGGGGACACCTTAATGAAAAACTGTTTTTT	CASSLRGHLNEKLFF	.	TRBV11-1	.	TRBJ1-4
TGTGCCAGCCCCCCCGGATTGCGGGAGGGCAGGGACACCGGGGAGCTGTTTTTT	CASPPGLREGRDTGELFF	many	TRBV9	TRBD2	TRBJ2-2
TGCGCCAGCAGCCAAGAAGGCGGAGTATTCGATGAGCAGTTCTTC	CASSQEGGVFDEQFF	once	TRBV4-1	.	TRBJ2-1
TGTGCCAGTAGTATTGGGAGCCTCTCCTACAATGAGCAGTTCTTC	CASSIGSLSYNEQFF	many	TRBV19	.	TRBJ2-1
TGTGCCAGCCCGCCCCGTATATGGACGGTGGAGCCCCAGCATTTT	CASPPRIWTVEPQHF	once	TRBV2	.	TRBJ1-5
TGCAGCGTTAGTCGAAACAGGGGACAAGAGACCCAGTACTTC	CSVSRNRGQETQYF	many	TRBV29-1	TRBD1	TRBJ2-5
TGTGCCCTTCCGGTAGGGGCGAGACACAGAAGCTCCTATAATTCACCCCTCCACTTT	CALPVGARHRSSYNSPLHF	.	TRBV10-3	.	TRBJ1-6
TGTGCCAGCAGCGGCCGAGGGTTGGCTGAAGCTTTCTTT	CASSGRGLAEAFF	many	TRBV9	.	TRBJ1-1
TGTGCCAGCAGTCCAGGGGGGGTCTCCTACGAGCAGTACTTC	CASSPGGVSYEQYF	.	TRBV25-1	.	TRBJ2-7
TGTGCCAGCAGTCCCCTGCCCTCCCACAGCTCAACCTACAATGAGCAGTTCTTC	CASSPLPSHSSTYNEQFF	many	TRBV28	.	TRBJ2-1
TGTGCCAGTAGTATGGGGCGAACCTATGGCTACACCTTC	CASSMGRTYGYTF	many	TRBV19	.	TRBJ1-2
TGTGCCAGCAGCTTAGGGCTGGGTGACTATGGCTACACCTTC	CASSLGLGDYGYTF	many	TRBV7-2	.	TRBJ1-2
TGTGCCAGCACCCAAAGGGGCGGGAGCTACAATGAGCAGTTCTTC	CASTQRGGSYNEQFF	many	TRBV6-1	TRBD2	TRBJ2-1